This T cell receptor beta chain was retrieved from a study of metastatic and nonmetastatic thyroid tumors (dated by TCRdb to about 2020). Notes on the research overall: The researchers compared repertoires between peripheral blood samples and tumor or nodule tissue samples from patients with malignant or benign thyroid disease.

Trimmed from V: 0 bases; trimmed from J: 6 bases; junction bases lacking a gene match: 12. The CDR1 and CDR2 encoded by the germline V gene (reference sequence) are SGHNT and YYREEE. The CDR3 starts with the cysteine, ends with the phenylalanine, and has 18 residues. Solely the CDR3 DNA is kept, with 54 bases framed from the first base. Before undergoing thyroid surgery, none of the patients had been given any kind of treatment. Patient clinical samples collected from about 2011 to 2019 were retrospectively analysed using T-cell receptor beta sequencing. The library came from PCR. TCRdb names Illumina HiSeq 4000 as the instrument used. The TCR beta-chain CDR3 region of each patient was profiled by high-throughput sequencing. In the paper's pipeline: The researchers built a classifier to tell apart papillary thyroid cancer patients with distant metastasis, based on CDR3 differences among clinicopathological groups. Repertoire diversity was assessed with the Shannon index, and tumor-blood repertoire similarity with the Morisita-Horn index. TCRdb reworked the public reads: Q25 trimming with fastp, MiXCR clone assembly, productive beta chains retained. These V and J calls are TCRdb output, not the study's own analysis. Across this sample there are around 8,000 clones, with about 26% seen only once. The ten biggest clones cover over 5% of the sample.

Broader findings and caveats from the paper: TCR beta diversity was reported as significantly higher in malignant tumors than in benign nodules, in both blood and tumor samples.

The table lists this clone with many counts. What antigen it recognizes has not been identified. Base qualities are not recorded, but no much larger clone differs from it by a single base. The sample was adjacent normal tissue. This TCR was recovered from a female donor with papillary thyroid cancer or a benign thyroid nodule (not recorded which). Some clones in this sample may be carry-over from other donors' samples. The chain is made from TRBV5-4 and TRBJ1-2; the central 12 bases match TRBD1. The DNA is TGTGCCAGCAGCTTGGGGGTGTCGCCGGGACAGGGGGCTGATGGCTACACCTTC. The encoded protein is CASSLGVSPGQGADGYTF.